The clone carrying this T cell receptor beta chain was counted only a few times. Its antigen is undetermined. The sample originates from a study of T cells in Graves' hyperthyroidism and ophthalmopathy. Study-wide findings and caveats: Most thyroid clonotypes expanded above 0.001 were also detected in blood.

Uncontrolled infection, other autoimmune disease, pregnancy or lactation led to exclusion. Used for diagnoses were clinical symptoms, serum thyroxine and TRAb, thyroid ultrasound and orbital computed tomography. The V segment lost 7 bases and the J segment 3 bases; nucleotides outside the gene matches: 12. Germline-derived CDR1 and CDR2 are SQVTM and ANQGSEA. The length of the CDR3 is 14 residues. From RNA transcripts, TCR beta CDR3 regions were amplified. The HTBI primer set was used in a first-round RT-PCR of the TCR CDR3. TCRdb re-analysed the multiplex PCR reads in MiXCR, keeping a single row per CDR3 protein. The repertoire includes about 400,000 distinct CDR3 sequences, about 15% of them detected once, and approximately 32% sits in the top ten.

The source material was blood. The chain couples TRBV29-1 to TRBJ2-7; TRBD1 matches 7 bases. This TCR derives from a woman in her twenties or thirties with Graves' hyperthyroidism. CDR3 nucleotides: TGCAGCGCAACTAGACAGGGTGGGAGCTACGAGCAGTACTTC. As protein: CSATRQGGSYEQYF.